The clone carrying this T cell receptor beta chain was picked up one time. This sample was taken from a study of cytomegalovirus exposure and HLA in healthy donors. The PCR was carried out with 60 Vbeta primers and 13 Jbeta primers. The method was immunoSEQ multiplex PCR; TCRdb's version includes in-frame clones alone and lacks a portion of them. The data hold about 82,000 clones, with approximately 74% observed a single time. CDR1 and CDR2 (germline): SGHNT, YYREEE (reference sequence). This CDR3 is built from 13 residues. V lost 3 bases and J 5 bases, leaving 11 bases between the germline ends. The clonotype originates from a woman between 45 and 60 years old in good health and CMV-seropositive. The chain carries TRBV5-4 and TRBJ1-2, with TRBD1 as a possible D gene (5 bases). Source material: PBMCs. The CDR3 region has the DNA TGTGCCAGCAGCTCCAGGGTAGATTATGGCTACACCTTC. As protein: CASSSRVDYGYTF.